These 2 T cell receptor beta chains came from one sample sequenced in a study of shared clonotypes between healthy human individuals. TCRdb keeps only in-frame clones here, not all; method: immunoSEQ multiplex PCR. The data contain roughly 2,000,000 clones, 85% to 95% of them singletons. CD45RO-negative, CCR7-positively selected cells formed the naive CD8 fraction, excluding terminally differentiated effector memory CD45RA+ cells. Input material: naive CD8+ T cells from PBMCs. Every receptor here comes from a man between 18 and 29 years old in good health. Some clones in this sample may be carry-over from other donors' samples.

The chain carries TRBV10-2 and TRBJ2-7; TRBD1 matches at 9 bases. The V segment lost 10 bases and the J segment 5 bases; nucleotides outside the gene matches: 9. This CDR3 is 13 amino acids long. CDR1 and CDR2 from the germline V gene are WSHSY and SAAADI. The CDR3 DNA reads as TGCGCCACCCCCGGACAGGGGAGGGACGAGCAGTACTTC. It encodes CATPGQGRDEQYF.

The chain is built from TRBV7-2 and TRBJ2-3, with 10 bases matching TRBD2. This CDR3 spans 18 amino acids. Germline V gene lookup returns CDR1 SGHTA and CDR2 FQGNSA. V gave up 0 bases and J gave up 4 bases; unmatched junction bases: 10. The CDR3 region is CASSLARGLAGVSDTQYF. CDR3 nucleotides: TGTGCCAGCAGCTTAGCGAGGGGGCTAGCGGGAGTCTCAGATACGCAGTATTTT. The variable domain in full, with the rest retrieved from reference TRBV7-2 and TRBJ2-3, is GAGVSQSPSNKVTEKGKDVELRCDPISGHTALYWYRQSLGQGLEFLIYFQGNSAPDKSGLPSDRFSAERTGGSVSTLTIQRTQQEDSAVYLCASSLARGLAGVSDTQYFGPGTRLTVL.